This TCR beta chain was recorded in a study of T-cell reconstitution after alpha-beta-depleted transplantation in children. Whole-study results and caveats: Several hundred rapidly expanded clones from non-depleted graft cells reportedly supplied alpha-beta T cells about two months post-transplant. Newly generated T cells supplied most T-cell counts and diversity one year post-transplant. High day-60 TCRbeta diversity in some patients came from surviving recipient T cells and thymic progenitors.

CDR1 and CDR2 (germline): MNHEY, SMNVEV (reference sequence). The CDR3 sequence is 13 residues long. J lost 3 bases, V lost 3 bases, and 2 bases had no gene match. Preparation of the TCRbeta library was carried out with unique molecular identifiers. TCRdb reprocessed the PCR reads via MiXCR and lists one record per CDR3 protein. In the table there are about 980,000 distinct CDR3 sequences, around 30% of which are singletons. As to this clonotype: Its antigen is as yet unknown.

This clonotype originated in a boy under three years old who had a stem cell transplant for SCID, so the T cells may come from the graft donor. The specimen comprised PBMCs, mostly from graft donor cells, sampled 360 days after TCRalphabeta/CD19-depleted stem cell transplant. V usage is TRBV27 and J usage is TRBJ2-7; 7 bases agree with TRBD1. The CDR3 nucleotides read TGTGCCAGCAGTTTCAGACAGGGCTACGAGCAGTACTTC. Its translation is CASSFRQGYEQYF.